The rows below give T cell receptor beta chains drawn from one sample of a study of cytomegalovirus exposure and HLA in healthy donors. The table came from immunoSEQ multiplex PCR; TCRdb's copy has only in-frame clones and leaves some out. This table holds 75,000 or so clones, approximately 70% found once. The sample taken for sequencing was PBMCs. These receptors were obtained from a man in his forties in good health and CMV-seropositive. The CDR3 runs from the conserved cysteine through the conserved F or W. Fields, in order: clone size, J gene, V gene, D gene, CDR3 protein, CDR3 DNA. The D gene is left open where the match is weak. Clone size, where shown, is once, few, many, or a class for clones that have expanded.

NA TRBJ2-3 TRBV5-5 NA CASSRGWGSTDTQYF TGTGCCAGCAGCAGGGGGTGGGGGAGCACAGATACGCAGTATTTT
NA TRBJ1-4 TRBV14 TRBD1 CASSQYAPGQGREKLFF TGTGCCAGCAGCCAATACGCCCCGGGACAGGGGCGTGAAAAACTGTTTTTT
NA TRBJ1-2 TRBV27 NA CASSLTRSVGQGLYGYTF TGTGCCAGCAGTTTAACCCGCTCTGTAGGGCAGGGGCTCTACGGCTACACCTTC
NA TRBJ2-3 TRBV10-2 NA CASKIPLGGGPMDTQYF TGCGCCAGCAAAATACCTCTTGGCGGGGGCCCCATGGATACGCAGTATTTT
NA TRBJ2-3 TRBV7-2 TRBD2 CASSLDRGADTQYF TGTGCCAGCAGCTTAGATCGGGGGGCAGATACGCAGTATTTT
NA TRBJ2-7 TRBV5-4 NA CASSYDRSDEQYF TGTGCCAGCAGCTATGACAGGTCCGACGAGCAGTACTTC
NA TRBJ2-2 TRBV15 TRBD2 CATRTTSGGTNTGELFF TGTGCCACCCGAACGACTAGCGGGGGTACGAACACCGGGGAGCTGTTTTTT
NA TRBJ2-1 TRBV9 NA CASSVEEMSSYNEQFF TGTGCCAGCAGCGTAGAAGAGATGAGCTCCTACAATGAGCAGTTCTTC
NA TRBJ1-5 TRBV2 NA CASTEYSNQPQHF TGTGCCAGCACTGAATATAGCAATCAGCCCCAGCATTTT
NA TRBJ2-1 TRBV9 NA CASSVGEQGYNEQFF TGTGCCAGCAGCGTAGGGGAACAGGGCTACAATGAGCAGTTCTTC
NA TRBJ2-1 TRBV27 NA CASSFLHSSEQFF TGTGCCAGCAGTTTTCTCCATAGTAGTGAGCAGTTCTTC
once TRBJ1-6 TRBV28 NA CASSLGGTSYNSPLHF TGTGCCAGCAGTTTAGGAGGTACCTCCTATAATTCACCCCTCCACTTT
NA TRBJ2-7 TRBV5-1 TRBD1 CASSLQGAREQYF TGCGCCAGCAGCTTACAGGGGGCGAGGGAGCAGTACTTC
NA TRBJ1-2 TRBV29-1 NA CSVEEGQGGDYGYTF TGCAGCGTTGAAGAGGGGCAGGGAGGTGACTATGGCTACACCTTC
NA TRBJ2-5 TRBV18 TRBD2 CATKRLAGGQETQYF TGTGCCACCAAGAGACTAGCGGGGGGGCAAGAGACCCAGTACTTC
NA TRBJ2-1 TRBV15 TRBD2 CATSRDYGGAYNEQFF TGTGCCACCAGCAGAGATTACGGGGGGGCCTACAATGAGCAGTTCTTC
NA TRBJ2-5 TRBV5-1 TRBD1 CASSFRQGQETQYF TGCGCCAGCAGCTTCCGACAGGGCCAAGAGACCCAGTACTTC
NA TRBJ1-5 TRBV30 TRBD1 CAWSVGGAVQPQHF TGTGCCTGGAGTGTAGGGGGCGCGGTTCAGCCCCAGCATTTT
NA TRBJ1-1 TRBV6-5 TRBD1 CASRRRGTEAFF TGTGCCAGCAGACGCAGGGGGACTGAAGCTTTCTTT
once TRBJ2-5 TRBV28 TRBD2 CASRLAGGRGETQYF TGTGCCAGCAGACTAGCGGGGGGGCGCGGGGAGACCCAGTACTTC
few TRBJ1-1 TRBV6-5 NA CASTDRVNTEAFF TGTGCCAGCACTGACCGGGTGAACACTGAAGCTTTCTTT
NA TRBJ2-5 TRBV7-9 NA CASSLVLSGSETQYF TGTGCCAGCAGCTTAGTTCTATCCGGGTCTGAGACCCAGTACTTC
few TRBJ1-1 TRBV25-1 NA CASSLNPTF TGTGCCAGCAGCCTGAATCCCACTTTT
many TRBJ1-4 TRBV30 NA CASTRGMAEKLFF TGTGCCTCCACCAGGGGAATGGCTGAAAAACTGTTTTTT
NA TRBJ1-2 TRBV19 NA CATVTGRNYGYTF TGTGCCACCGTGACAGGCCGAAACTATGGCTACACCTTC
once TRBJ1-2 TRBV25-1 NA CASSEYRKPIYGYTF TGTGCCAGCAGTGAATATCGAAAGCCGATTTATGGCTACACCTTC
NA TRBJ1-3 TRBV6-1 TRBD1 CASNIGQGSGNTIYF TGTGCCAGCAACATTGGACAGGGCTCTGGAAACACCATATATTTT
few TRBJ2-2 TRBV5-4 TRBD1 CASSPDRVDTGELFF TGTGCCAGCAGCCCCGACAGGGTAGATACCGGGGAGCTGTTTTTT
NA TRBJ2-1 TRBV5-1 TRBD2 CASSPSGGYNEQFF TGCGCCAGCAGCCCGAGCGGGGGGTACAATGAGCAGTTCTTC
few TRBJ1-6 TRBV5-6 TRBD1 CASSQGQGNNSPLHF TGTGCCAGCAGCCAGGGACAGGGGAACAATTCACCCCTCCACTTT
NA TRBJ1-2 TRBV4-3 TRBD1 CASSQASDRGKLAYGYTF TGCGCCAGCAGCCAGGCATCGGACAGGGGGAAATTAGCGTATGGCTACACCTTC
few TRBJ2-1 TRBV2 TRBD2 CASSRTSDEQFF TGTGCCAGCTCTCGGACTAGCGATGAGCAGTTCTTC
few TRBJ2-6 TRBV27 TRBD1 CASSFRQGQFLDF TGTGCCAGCAGTTTTCGACAGGGTCAGTTTTTAGATTTC
NA TRBJ2-2 TRBV9 TRBD2 CASSVGTSRTGELFF TGTGCCAGCAGCGTCGGGACTAGTCGCACCGGGGAGCTGTTTTTT
few TRBJ2-5 TRBV18 TRBD2 CASSRLAGAWETQYF TGTGCCAGCTCACGGCTAGCGGGGGCCTGGGAGACCCAGTACTTC
NA TRBJ1-1 TRBV28 NA CASGQGGTEAFF TGTGCCAGCGGGCAGGGAGGCACTGAAGCTTTCTTT
NA TRBJ1-1 TRBV7-9 TRBD1 CASSYRGLTEAFF TGTGCCAGCAGCTACAGGGGGCTGACTGAAGCTTTCTTT
few TRBJ2-5 TRBV19 TRBD2 CASTDGSVAGQETQYF TGTGCCAGTACCGATGGGTCGGTAGCGGGGCAAGAGACCCAGTACTTC
NA TRBJ2-2 TRBV13 NA CASSPYPGELFF TGTGCCAGCAGCCCCTATCCCGGGGAGCTGTTTTTT
NA TRBJ2-7 TRBV6-1 TRBD1 CASSDYDRGTYEQYF TGTGCCAGCAGTGATTACGACAGGGGGACCTACGAGCAGTACTTC
NA TRBJ1-1 TRBV21-1 NA CASSKVQGAQAFF TGTGCCAGCAGCAAGGTACAGGGGGCGCAGGCTTTCTTT
NA TRBJ2-1 TRBV7-2 NA CASSLGPGNEQFF TGTGCCAGCAGCTTAGGACCAGGCAATGAGCAGTTCTTC
NA TRBJ1-1 TRBV7-3 NA CASSLRGMNTEAFF TGTGCCAGCAGCTTAAGAGGAATGAACACTGAAGCTTTCTTT
NA TRBJ2-5 TRBV4-1 TRBD2 CASSQAMGTSGEETQYF TGCGCCAGCAGCCAAGCGATGGGGACTAGCGGGGAGGAGACCCAGTACTTC
NA TRBJ1-6 TRBV30 NA CAWSVWGVAPLHF TGTGCCTGGAGTGTATGGGGGGTTGCACCCCTCCACTTT
few TRBJ1-1 TRBV6-9 TRBD1 CASRDRAKLGTEAFF TGTGCCAGCCGGGACAGGGCTAAATTGGGCACTGAAGCTTTCTTT
few TRBJ1-1 TRBV5-1 NA CASSLQGETEAFF TGCGCCAGCAGTCTACAGGGAGAAACTGAAGCTTTCTTT
NA TRBJ2-7 TRBV5-6 TRBD1 CASSSARTGYIYEQYF TGTGCCAGCAGCTCTGCCCGGACAGGGTATATCTACGAGCAGTACTTC
NA TRBJ2-7 TRBV9 NA CASSGGSGVGTYEQYF TGTGCCAGCAGCGGAGGGTCAGGGGTGGGGACCTACGAGCAGTACTTC
NA TRBJ2-5 TRBV6-6 TRBD1 CASSKQGAGETQYF TGTGCCAGCAGTAAACAGGGGGCCGGGGAGACCCAGTACTTC
few TRBJ1-1 TRBV5-5 NA CASSLGGTWAGAFF TGTGCCAGCAGCTTGGGGGGCACATGGGCCGGAGCTTTCTTT